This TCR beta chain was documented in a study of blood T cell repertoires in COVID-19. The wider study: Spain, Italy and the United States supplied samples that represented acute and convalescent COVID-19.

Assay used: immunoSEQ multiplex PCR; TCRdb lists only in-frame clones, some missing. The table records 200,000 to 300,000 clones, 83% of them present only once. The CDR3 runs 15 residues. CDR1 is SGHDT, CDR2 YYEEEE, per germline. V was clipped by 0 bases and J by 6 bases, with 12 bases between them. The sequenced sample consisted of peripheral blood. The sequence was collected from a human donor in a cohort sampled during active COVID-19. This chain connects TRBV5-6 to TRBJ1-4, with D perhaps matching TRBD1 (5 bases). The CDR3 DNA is TGTGCCAGCAGCTTGGCCCCCAGGGAGGATGAAAAACTGTTTTTT. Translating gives CASSLAPREDEKLFF.